Only one count was recorded for the clone carrying this T cell receptor beta chain. Its antigen is not known. The CDR3 runs to 14 residues. CDR1 and CDR2 (germline): SGDLS, YYNGEE. Trimming pared 0 bases from V and 9 bases from J, leaving 13 bases between. The data belong to a study of shared clonotypes between healthy human individuals. Overall study findings and caveats: The sharing of about 5.3% of naive CD4 clonotypes was seen across a handful of donors.

Profiled with immunoSEQ multiplex PCR; TCRdb holds only in-frame clones, not every one. The table has roughly 1,500,000 clones, about 98.5% seen once. The sequencing input was naive CD4+ T cells sorted from blood. The subset here: CD45RA+ positively selected. The TCR comes from a man aged 25 to 40 in good health. V is TRBV9 and J is TRBJ2-1; D is ambiguous. The CDR3 DNA is TGTGCCAGCAGCGTAGTAGGCGAGTACGGTGAGCAGTTCTTC. Translated: CASSVVGEYGEQFF. Based on the CDR3 plus reference TRBV9 and TRBJ2-1, the full variable domain is DSGVTQTPKHLITATGQRVTLRCSPRSGDLSVYWYQQSLDQGLQFLIQYYNGEERAKGNILERFSAQQFPDLHSELNLSSLELGDSALYFCASSVVGEYGEQFFGPGTRLTVL.